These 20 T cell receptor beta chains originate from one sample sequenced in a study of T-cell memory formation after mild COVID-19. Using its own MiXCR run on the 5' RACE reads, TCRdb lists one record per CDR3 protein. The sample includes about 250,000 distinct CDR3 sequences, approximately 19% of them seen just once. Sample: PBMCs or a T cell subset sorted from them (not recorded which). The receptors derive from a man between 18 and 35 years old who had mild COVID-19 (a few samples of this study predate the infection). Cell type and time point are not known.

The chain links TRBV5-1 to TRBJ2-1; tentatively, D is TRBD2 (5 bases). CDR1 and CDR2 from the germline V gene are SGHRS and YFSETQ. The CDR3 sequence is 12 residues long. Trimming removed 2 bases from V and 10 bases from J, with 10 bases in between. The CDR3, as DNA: TGCGCCAGCAGCTTTCGGGAAACCGAGCAGTTCTTC. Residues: CASSFRETEQFF.

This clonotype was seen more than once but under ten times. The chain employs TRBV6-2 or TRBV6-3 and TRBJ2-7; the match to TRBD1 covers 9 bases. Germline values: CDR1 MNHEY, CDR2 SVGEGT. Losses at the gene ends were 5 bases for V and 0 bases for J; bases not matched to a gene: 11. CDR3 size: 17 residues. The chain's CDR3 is CASSPPGQGFSSYEQYV. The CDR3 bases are TGTGCCAGCAGTCCACCGGGACAGGGCTTCAGCTCCTACGAGCAGTACGTC.

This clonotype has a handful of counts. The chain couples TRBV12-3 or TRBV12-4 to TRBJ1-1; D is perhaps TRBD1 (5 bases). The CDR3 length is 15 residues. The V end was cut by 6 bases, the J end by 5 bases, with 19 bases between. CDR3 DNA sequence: TGTGCCAGCAGATTATGGGAGGTGGGGCCGACTGAAGCTTTCTTT. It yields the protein CASRLWEVGPTEAFF.

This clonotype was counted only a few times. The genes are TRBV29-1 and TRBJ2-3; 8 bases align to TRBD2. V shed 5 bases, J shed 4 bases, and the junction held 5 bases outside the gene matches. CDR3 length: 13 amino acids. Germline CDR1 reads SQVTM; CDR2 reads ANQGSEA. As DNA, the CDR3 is TGCAGCGTTAATAGCGGGGTTGCAGATACGCAGTATTTT. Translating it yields CSVNSGVADTQYF.

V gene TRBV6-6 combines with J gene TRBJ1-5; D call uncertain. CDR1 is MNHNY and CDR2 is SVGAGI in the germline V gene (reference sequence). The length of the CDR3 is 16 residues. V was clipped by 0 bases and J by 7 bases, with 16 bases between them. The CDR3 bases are TGTGCCAGCAGTTACTCCTCGGGCGGGGATGGCCAGCCCCAGCATTTT. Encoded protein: CASSYSSGGDGQPQHF.

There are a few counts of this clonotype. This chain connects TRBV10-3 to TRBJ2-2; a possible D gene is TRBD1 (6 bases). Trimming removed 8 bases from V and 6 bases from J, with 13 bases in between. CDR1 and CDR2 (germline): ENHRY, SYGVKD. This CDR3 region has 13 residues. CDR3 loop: CAIGDNSSGELFF. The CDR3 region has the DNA TGTGCCATCGGGGACAATTCTTCCGGGGAGCTGTTTTTT.

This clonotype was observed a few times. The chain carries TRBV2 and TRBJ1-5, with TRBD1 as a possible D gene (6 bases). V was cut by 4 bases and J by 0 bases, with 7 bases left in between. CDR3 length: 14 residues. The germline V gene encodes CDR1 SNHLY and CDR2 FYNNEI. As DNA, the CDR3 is TGTGCCAGCAGTGGGACAGATAGCAATCAGCCCCAGCATTTT. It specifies CASSGTDSNQPQHF.

The CDR3 sequence is CASSPAGAPEQYF. In DNA, the CDR3 is TGTGCCAGCAGCCCCGCCGGGGCCCCCGAGCAGTACTTC. The rearrangement links TRBV12-3 or TRBV12-4 to TRBJ2-7, with D perhaps being TRBD1 or TRBD2 (5 bases each). Trimming left V 6 bases short and J 6 bases short, with 15 bases between. The CDR3 has 13 amino acids.

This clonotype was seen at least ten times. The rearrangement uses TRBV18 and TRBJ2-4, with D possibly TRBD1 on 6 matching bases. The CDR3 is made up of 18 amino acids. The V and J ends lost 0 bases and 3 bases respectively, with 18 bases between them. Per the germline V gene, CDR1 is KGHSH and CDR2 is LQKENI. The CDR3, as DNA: TGTGCCAGCTCACCACCGGAGTGGCAGGGGTTAGGCAAAAACATTCAGTACTTC. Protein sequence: CASSPPEWQGLGKNIQYF.

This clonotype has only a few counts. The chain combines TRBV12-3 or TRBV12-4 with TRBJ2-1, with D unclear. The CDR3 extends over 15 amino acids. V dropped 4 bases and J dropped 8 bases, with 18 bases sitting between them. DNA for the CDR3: TGTGCCAGCAGTTGGGGTCCTCGTCTCGGGTATGAGCAGTTCTTC. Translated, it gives CASSWGPRLGYEQFF.

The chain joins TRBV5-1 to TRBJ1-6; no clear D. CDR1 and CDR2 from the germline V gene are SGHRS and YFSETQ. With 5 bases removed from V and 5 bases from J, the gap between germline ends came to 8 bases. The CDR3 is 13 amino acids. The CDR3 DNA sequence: TGCGCCAGCAGGTGGGATGATAATTCACCCCTCCACTTT. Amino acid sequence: CASRWDDNSPLHF.

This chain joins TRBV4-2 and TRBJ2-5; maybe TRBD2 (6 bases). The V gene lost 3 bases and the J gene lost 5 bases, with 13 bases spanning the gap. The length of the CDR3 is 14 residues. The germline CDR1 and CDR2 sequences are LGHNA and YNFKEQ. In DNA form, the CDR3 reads TGTGCCAGCAGCCACCGACTAGATTTCGAGACCCAGTACTTC. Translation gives CASSHRLDFETQYF.

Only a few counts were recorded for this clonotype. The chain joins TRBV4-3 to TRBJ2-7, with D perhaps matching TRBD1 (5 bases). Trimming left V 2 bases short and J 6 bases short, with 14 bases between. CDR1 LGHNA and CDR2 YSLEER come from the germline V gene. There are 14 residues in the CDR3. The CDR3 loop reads CASSQIQGSSEQYV. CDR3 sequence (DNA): TGCGCCAGCAGCCAAATTCAGGGAAGTAGCGAGCAGTACGTC.

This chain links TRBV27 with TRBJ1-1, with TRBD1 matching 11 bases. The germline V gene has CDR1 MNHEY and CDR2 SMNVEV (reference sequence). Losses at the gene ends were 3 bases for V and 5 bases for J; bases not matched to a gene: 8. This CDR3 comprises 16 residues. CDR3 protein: CASSFHGTGGKTEAFF. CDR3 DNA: TGTGCCAGCAGTTTCCACGGGACAGGGGGAAAAACTGAAGCTTTCTTT.

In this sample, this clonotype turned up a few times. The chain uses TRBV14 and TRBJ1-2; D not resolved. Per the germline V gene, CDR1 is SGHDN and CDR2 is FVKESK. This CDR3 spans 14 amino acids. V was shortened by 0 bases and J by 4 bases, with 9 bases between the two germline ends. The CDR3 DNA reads TGTGCCAGCAGCCAAGAAAGGGTTTCCTATGGCTACACCTTC. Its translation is CASSQERVSYGYTF.

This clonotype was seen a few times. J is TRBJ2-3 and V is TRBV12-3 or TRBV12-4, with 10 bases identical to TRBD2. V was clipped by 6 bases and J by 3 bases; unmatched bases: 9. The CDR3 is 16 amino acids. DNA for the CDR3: TGTGCCAGCAGGCGCCGAGGACTAGCGGATACAGATACGCAGTATTTT. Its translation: CASRRRGLADTDTQYF.

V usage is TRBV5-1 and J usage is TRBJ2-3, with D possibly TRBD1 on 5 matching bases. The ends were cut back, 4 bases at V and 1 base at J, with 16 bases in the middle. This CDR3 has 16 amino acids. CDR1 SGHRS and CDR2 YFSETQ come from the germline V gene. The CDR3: CASSASAGMGTDTQYF. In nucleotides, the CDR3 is TGCGCCAGCAGCGCTTCAGCAGGGATGGGCACAGATACGCAGTATTTT. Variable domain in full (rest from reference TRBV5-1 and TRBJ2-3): KAGVTQTPRYLIKTRGQQVTLSCSPISGHRSVSWYQQTPGQGLQFLFEYFSETQRNKGNFPGRFSGRQFSNSRSEMNVSTLELGDSALYLCASSASAGMGTDTQYFGPGTRLTVL.

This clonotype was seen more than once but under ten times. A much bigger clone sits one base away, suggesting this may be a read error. CDR3 protein: CASSAYTDTQYF. The CDR3 DNA sequence: TGTGCCAGCAGCGCCTACACAGATACGCAGTATTTT. The chain joins TRBV7-2 to TRBJ2-3; D call uncertain. Trimming removed 5 bases at V and 2 bases at J, with 5 bases between. Per the germline V gene, CDR1 is SGHTA and CDR2 is FQGNSA. The CDR3 sequence is 12 residues long. The entire variable domain, with the rest obtained from reference TRBV7-2 and TRBJ2-3, is as follows: GAGVSQSPSNKVTEKGKDVELRCDPISGHTALYWYRQSLGQGLEFLIYFQGNSAPDKSGLPSDRFSAERTGGSVSTLTIQRTQQEDSAVYLCASSAYTDTQYFGPGTRLTVL.

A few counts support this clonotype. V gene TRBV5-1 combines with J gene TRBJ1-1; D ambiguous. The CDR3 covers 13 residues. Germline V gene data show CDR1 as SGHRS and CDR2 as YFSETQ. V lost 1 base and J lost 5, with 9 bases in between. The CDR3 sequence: CASSLRYQTEAFF. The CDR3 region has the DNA TGCGCCAGCAGCTTGAGGTATCAGACTGAAGCTTTCTTT.

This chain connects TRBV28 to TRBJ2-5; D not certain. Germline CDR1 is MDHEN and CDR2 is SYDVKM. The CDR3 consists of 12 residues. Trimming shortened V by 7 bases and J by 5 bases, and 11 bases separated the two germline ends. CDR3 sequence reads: CASNSARETQYF. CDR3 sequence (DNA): TGTGCCAGCAATTCTGCTCGGGAGACCCAGTACTTC.